Sequencing of this T cell receptor beta chain was carried out in a study of cytomegalovirus exposure and HLA in healthy donors. The PCR employed 60 Vbeta primers together with 13 Jbeta primers. The protocol was immunoSEQ multiplex PCR, while the TCRdb copy is restricted to in-frame clones and leaves out a portion. The data contain roughly 100,000 clones, roughly 79% of them singletons. Study-wide findings and caveats: In a later analysis, a missense DCLRE1C variant was linked to TCR beta V- and J-gene trimming. Differences between HLA loci emerged in a later analysis of TCR association rates, with DRB1 most and HLA-C fewest. Previous analysis showed most TCR beta V segments were productive about 87% or about 30% of the time.

The CDR3 length is 14 residues. Germline CDR1 is WSHSY and CDR2 is SAAADI. The V and J ends lost 8 bases and 0 bases, in that order; junction bases with no gene match: 6. As regards this clone: Its specificity is not known.

Sequencing was performed on PBMCs. This receptor was taken from a man between 60 and 75 years old in good health and CMV-seropositive. This sequence joins TRBV10-2 and TRBJ1-1, with 7 positions matching TRBD1. CDR3 sequence (DNA): TGCGCCAGCGGCCAGACAGGGATGAACACTGAAGCTTTCTTT. The encoded protein is CASGQTGMNTEAFF.